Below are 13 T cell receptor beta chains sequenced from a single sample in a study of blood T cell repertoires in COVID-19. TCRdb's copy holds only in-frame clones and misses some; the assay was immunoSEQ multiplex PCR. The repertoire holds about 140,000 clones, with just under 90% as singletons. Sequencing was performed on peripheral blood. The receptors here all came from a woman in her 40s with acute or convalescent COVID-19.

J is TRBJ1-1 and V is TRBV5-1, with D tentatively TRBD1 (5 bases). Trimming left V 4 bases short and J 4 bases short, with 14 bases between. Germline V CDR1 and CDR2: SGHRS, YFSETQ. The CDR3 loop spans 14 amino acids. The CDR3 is CASSTDGGGTEAFF. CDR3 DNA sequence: TGCGCCAGCAGCACCGATGGCGGGGGCACTGAAGCTTTCTTT.

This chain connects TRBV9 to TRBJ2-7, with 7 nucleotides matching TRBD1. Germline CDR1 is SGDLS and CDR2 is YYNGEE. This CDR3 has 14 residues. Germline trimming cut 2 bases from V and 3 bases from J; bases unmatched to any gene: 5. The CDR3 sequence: CASSVGGTDYEQYF. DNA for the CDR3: TGTGCCAGCAGCGTCGGTGGGACAGACTACGAGCAGTACTTC.

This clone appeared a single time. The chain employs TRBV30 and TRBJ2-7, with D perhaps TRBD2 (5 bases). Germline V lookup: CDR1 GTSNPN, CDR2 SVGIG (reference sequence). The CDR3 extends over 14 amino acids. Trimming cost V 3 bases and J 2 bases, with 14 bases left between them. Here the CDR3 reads CAWSEGIAPYEQYF. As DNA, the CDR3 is TGTGCCTGGAGCGAGGGAATCGCACCCTACGAGCAGTACTTC.

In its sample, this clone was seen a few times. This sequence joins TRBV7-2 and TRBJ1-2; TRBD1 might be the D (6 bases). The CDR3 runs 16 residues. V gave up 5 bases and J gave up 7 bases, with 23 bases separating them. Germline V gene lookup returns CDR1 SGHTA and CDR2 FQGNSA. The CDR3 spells CASSPGGTGRLFGYTF. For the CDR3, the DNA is TGTGCCAGCAGCCCGGGGGGCACAGGGAGGCTGTTTGGCTACACCTTC.

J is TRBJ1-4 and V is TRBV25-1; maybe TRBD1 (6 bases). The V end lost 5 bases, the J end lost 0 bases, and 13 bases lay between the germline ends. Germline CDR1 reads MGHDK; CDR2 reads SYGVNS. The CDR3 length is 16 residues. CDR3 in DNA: TGTGCCAGCAGTTCAAGACAGGCCCCAACTAATGAAAAACTGTTTTTT. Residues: CASSSRQAPTNEKLFF.

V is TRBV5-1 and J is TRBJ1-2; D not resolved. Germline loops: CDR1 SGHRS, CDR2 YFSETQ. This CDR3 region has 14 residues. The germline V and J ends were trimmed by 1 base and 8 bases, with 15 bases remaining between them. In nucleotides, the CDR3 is TGCGCCAGCAGCTTGTACACAGCCGGAGGAGGCTACACCTTC. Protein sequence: CASSLYTAGGGYTF.

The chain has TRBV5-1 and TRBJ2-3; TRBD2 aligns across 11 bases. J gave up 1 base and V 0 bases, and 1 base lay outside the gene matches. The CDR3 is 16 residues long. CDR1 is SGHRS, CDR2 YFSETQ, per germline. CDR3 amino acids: CASSLVLAGGTDTQYF. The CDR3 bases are TGCGCCAGCAGCTTGGTACTAGCGGGGGGCACAGATACGCAGTATTTT.

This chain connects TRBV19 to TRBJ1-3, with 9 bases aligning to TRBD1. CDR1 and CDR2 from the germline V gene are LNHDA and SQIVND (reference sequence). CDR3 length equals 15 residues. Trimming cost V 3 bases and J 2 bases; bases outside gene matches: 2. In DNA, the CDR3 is TGTGCCAGTAGTATCAGGACAGGGGCTGGAAACACCATATATTTT. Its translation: CASSIRTGAGNTIYF.

CDR3 amino acids: CASSVAVRGGGEQFF. The CDR3 coding sequence is TGTGCCAGCAGCGTAGCAGTGCGGGGGGGCGGCGAGCAGTTCTTC. The gene calls are TRBV9 and TRBJ2-1, with 9 bases identical to TRBD2. J lost 10 bases, V lost 0 bases, and 8 bases had no gene match. Germline V CDR1 and CDR2: SGDLS, YYNGEE. The CDR3 extends over 15 amino acids.

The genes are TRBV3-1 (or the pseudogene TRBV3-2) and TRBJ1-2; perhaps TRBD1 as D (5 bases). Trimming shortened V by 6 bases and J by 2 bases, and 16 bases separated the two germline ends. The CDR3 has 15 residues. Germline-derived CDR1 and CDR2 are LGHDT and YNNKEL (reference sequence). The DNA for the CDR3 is TGTGCCAGCAGACCAGAGGAGGGGCCAAACTATGGCTACACCTTC. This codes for CASRPEEGPNYGYTF.

The CDR3 is CASSQDSMGGTEAFF. CDR3 nucleotide sequence: TGCGCCAGCAGCCAAGATAGCATGGGGGGCACTGAAGCTTTCTTT. The chain joins TRBV4-1 to TRBJ1-1; a possible D gene is TRBD1 (5 bases). Germline assignment: CDR1 MGHRA and CDR2 YSYEKL. V shed 0 bases and J shed 4 bases, with 12 bases lying between them. The CDR3 contains 15 residues.

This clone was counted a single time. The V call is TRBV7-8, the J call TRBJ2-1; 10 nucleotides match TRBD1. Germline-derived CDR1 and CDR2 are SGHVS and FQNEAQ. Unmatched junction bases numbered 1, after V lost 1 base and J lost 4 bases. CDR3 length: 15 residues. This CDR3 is CASSLGQGAYNEQFF. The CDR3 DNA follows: TGTGCCAGCAGCTTAGGACAGGGGGCTTACAATGAGCAGTTCTTC.

CDR3 residues: CASSLYRDTEAFF. For the CDR3, the DNA is TGTGCCAGCAGCTTGTACAGGGACACTGAAGCTTTCTTT. V gene TRBV7-8 combines with J gene TRBJ1-1; maybe TRBD1 (6 bases). The CDR3 sequence is 13 residues long. V lost 3 bases and J lost 3, with 8 bases in between. Germline-derived CDR1 and CDR2 are SGHVS and FQNEAQ.